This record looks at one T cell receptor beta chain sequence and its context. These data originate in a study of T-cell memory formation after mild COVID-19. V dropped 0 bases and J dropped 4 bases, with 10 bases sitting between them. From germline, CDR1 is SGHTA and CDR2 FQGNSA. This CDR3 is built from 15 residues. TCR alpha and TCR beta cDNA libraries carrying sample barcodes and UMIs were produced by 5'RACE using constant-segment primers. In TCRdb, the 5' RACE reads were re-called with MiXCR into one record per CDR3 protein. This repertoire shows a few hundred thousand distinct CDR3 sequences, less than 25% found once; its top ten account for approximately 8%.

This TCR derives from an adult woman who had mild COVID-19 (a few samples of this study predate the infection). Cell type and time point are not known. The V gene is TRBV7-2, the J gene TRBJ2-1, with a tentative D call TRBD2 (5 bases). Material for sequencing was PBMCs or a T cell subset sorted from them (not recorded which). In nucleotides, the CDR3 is TGTGCCAGCAGCTTAGCCCCCGAGGGATACAATGAGCAGTTCTTC. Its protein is CASSLAPEGYNEQFF.